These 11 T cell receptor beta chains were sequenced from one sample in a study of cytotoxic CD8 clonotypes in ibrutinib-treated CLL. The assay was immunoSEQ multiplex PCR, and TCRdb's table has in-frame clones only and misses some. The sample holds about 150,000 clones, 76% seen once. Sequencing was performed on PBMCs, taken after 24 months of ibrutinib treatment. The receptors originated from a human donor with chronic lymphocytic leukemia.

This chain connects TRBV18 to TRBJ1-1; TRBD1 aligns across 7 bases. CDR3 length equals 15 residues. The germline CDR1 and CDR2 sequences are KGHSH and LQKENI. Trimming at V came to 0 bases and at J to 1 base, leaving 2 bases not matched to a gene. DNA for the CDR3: TGTGCCAGCTCACCACCGGGACAGTCGAACACTGAAGCTTTCTTT. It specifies CASSPPGQSNTEAFF.

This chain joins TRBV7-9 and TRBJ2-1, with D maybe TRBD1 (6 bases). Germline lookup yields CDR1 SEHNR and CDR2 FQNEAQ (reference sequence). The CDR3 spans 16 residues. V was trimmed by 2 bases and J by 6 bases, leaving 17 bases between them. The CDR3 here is CASSLPPGPGANEQFF. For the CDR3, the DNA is TGTGCCAGCAGCTTACCGCCAGGGCCAGGGGCCAATGAGCAGTTCTTC.

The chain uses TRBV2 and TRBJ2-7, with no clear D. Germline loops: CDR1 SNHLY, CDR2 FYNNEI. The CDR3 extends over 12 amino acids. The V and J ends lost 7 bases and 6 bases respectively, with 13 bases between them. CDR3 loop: CASTSEFSEQYF. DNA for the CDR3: TGTGCCAGCACATCAGAGTTCTCCGAGCAGTACTTC.

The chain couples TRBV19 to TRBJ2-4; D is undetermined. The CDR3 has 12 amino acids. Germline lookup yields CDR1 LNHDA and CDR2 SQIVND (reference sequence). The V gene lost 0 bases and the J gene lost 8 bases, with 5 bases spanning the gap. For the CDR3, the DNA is TGTGCCAGTAGTATAGAGGGCTACATTCAGTACTTC. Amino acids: CASSIEGYIQYF.

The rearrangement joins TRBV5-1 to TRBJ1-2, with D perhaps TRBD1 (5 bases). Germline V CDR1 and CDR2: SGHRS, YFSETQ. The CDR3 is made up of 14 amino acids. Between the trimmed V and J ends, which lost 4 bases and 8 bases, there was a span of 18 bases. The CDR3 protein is CASSPGPPAPGYTF. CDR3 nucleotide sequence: TGCGCCAGCAGCCCGGGACCGCCCGCTCCAGGCTACACCTTC.

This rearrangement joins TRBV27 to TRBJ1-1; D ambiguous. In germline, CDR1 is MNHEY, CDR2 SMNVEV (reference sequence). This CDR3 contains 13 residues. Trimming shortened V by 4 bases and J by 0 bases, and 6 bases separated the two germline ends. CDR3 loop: CASSSTVNTEAFF. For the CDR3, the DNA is TGTGCCAGCAGTTCCACAGTGAACACTGAAGCTTTCTTT.

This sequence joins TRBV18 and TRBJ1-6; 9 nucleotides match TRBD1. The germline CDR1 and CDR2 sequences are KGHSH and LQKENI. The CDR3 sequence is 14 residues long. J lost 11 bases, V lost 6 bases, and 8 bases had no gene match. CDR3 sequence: CASSPGTGSPPLHF. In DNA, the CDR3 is TGTGCCAGCTCCCCCGGGACAGGGAGTCCACCCCTCCACTTT.

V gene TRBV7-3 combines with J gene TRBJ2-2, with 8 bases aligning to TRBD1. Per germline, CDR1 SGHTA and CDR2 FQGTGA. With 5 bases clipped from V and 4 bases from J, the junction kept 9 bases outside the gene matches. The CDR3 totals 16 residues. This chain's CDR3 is CASSPAGGQATGELFF. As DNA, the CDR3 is TGTGCCAGCAGCCCGGCAGGGGGCCAAGCCACCGGGGAGCTGTTTTTT.

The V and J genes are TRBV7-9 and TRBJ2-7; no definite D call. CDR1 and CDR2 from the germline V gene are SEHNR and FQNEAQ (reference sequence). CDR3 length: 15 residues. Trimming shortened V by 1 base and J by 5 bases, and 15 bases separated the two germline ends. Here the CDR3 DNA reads TGTGCCAGCAGCTTAGGTGGCGGCATACCTGACGAGCAGTACTTC. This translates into CASSLGGGIPDEQYF.

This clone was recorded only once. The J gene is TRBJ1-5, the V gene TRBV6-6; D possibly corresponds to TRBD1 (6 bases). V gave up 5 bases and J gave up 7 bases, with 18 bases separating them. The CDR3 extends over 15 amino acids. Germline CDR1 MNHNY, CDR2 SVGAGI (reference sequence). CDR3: CASSAPGGQEQPQHF. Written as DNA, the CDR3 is TGTGCCAGCAGTGCGCCGGGGGGGCAGGAACAGCCCCAGCATTTT.

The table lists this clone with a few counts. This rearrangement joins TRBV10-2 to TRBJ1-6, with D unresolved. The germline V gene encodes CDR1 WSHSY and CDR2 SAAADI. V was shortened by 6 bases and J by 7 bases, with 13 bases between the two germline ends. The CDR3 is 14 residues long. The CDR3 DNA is TGCGCCAGCAGGTGGGCAGACGACAATTCACCCCTCCACTTT. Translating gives CASRWADDNSPLHF.